The next 18 T cell receptor beta chains were all read from a single sample in a study of control samples from healthy donors and cancer patients. Data came from immunoSEQ multiplex PCR; TCRdb stores just in-frame clones and leaves some out. The data hold roughly 76,000 clones, with about 93% observed a single time. The sample taken for sequencing was blood. Receptors were obtained from a woman aged 40 to 50 in good health.

This clone occurred once. V gene TRBV18 combines with J gene TRBJ1-1; D remains unclear. This CDR3 region has 14 residues. V shed 3 bases and J shed 5 bases, with 13 bases lying between them. Germline V gene lookup returns CDR1 KGHSH and CDR2 LQKENI. The CDR3 region is CASSPPATRTEAFF. The CDR3 DNA reads as TGTGCCAGCTCACCCCCGGCGACGCGTACTGAAGCTTTCTTT.

V usage is TRBV6-2 or TRBV6-3 and J usage is TRBJ2-1, with D unclear. V was trimmed by 2 bases and J by 3 bases, leaving 17 bases between them. CDR1 MNHEY and CDR2 SVGEGT come from the germline V gene. The CDR3 is made up of 17 amino acids. CDR3 protein: CASSYPTSGDGYNEQFF. CDR3 sequence (DNA): TGTGCCAGCAGTTACCCGACATCCGGCGACGGCTACAATGAGCAGTTCTTC.

The chain employs TRBV6-4 and TRBJ2-1; TRBD2 matches 10 bases. After removal of 2 bases from V and 8 bases from J, the junction contained 6 bases not matched to a gene. Germline V gives CDR1 MRHNA, CDR2 SNTAGT. The CDR3 length is 15 residues. The CDR3 reads CASSDEAGGPYEQFF. CDR3 in DNA: TGTGCCAGCAGTGACGAAGCGGGGGGGCCCTATGAGCAGTTCTTC.

V and J are TRBV2 and TRBJ1-2; possibly TRBD1 for D (5 bases). The CDR3 has 14 amino acids. V lost 2 bases and J lost 4, with 11 bases in between. Germline V gives CDR1 SNHLY, CDR2 FYNNEI. CDR3 sequence: CASSEYRDSYGYTF. CDR3 nucleotides: TGTGCCAGCAGTGAATACCGAGACAGCTATGGCTACACCTTC.

This clone was recorded once. CDR3 DNA sequence: TGCAGTGCTAGTTTGCGGGGTGAGCAGTACTTC. Protein sequence: CSASLRGEQYF. The V call is TRBV20-1, the J call TRBJ2-7, with D perhaps matching TRBD2 (6 bases). The CDR3 consists of 11 residues. V was clipped by 3 bases and J by 7 bases, with 10 bases between them. The germline gives CDR1 DFQATT, CDR2 SNEGSKA (reference sequence).

This clone appeared once. CDR3 region: CASVDRGRSNSPLHF. The CDR3 bases are TGTGCCAGTGTAGACAGGGGTCGGAGTAATTCACCCCTCCACTTT. The chain employs TRBV19 and TRBJ1-6; 8 bases match TRBD1. V lost 8 bases and J lost 6; bases outside the gene matches: 9. The CDR3 runs to 15 residues. The germline CDR1 and CDR2 sequences are LNHDA and SQIVND (reference sequence).

The chain joins TRBV2 to TRBJ1-2; 9 bases are shared with TRBD1. The CDR3 is 14 residues long. Germline CDR1 is SNHLY and CDR2 is FYNNEI. Unmatched junction bases numbered 8, after V lost 7 bases and J lost 5 bases. In DNA, the CDR3 is TGTGCCAGCACCGTACAGGGGGCAAGGTATGGCTACACCTTC. Protein: CASTVQGARYGYTF.

The chain joins TRBV5-1 to TRBJ1-2; D ambiguous. Germline V gene lookup returns CDR1 SGHRS and CDR2 YFSETQ. V was shortened by 4 bases and J by 4 bases, with 14 bases between the two germline ends. CDR3 length equals 14 residues. The DNA for the CDR3 is TGCGCCAGCAGCCCGATGTCGGACCTCTATGGCTACACCTTC. Translating it yields CASSPMSDLYGYTF.

The chain uses TRBV5-6 and TRBJ1-2; D is undetermined. The CDR3 loop spans 12 amino acids. CDR1 and CDR2 (germline): SGHDT, YYEEEE. V dropped 2 bases and J dropped 7 bases, with 9 bases sitting between them. This CDR3 is CASSFGSRGYTF. CDR3 nucleotide sequence: TGTGCCAGCAGCTTCGGAAGCCGTGGCTACACCTTC.

This chain joins TRBV30 and TRBJ1-2; TRBD1 agrees at 7 bases. V dropped 2 bases and J dropped 1; count of bases not matched to a gene: 22. In germline, CDR1 is GTSNPN, CDR2 SVGIG (reference sequence). The CDR3 is 20 residues long. The DNA of the CDR3 is TGTGCCTGGAGTTCAGGTAGCAGTCAAACAGGGGCTAGGATTAACTATGGCTACACCTTC. Translation: CAWSSGSSQTGARINYGYTF.

This clone was seen a few times. This chain connects TRBV5-6 to TRBJ1-2; a weak D match, TRBD1 (5 bases). The CDR3 runs to 15 residues. Germline V gives CDR1 SGHDT, CDR2 YYEEEE. With 3 bases removed from V and 4 bases from J, the gap between germline ends came to 16 bases. This chain's CDR3 is CASSWGMRESYGYTF. CDR3 bases: TGTGCCAGCAGCTGGGGGATGAGGGAGAGCTATGGCTACACCTTC. The full variable domain, completed using reference TRBV5-6 and TRBJ1-2, is DAGVTQSPTHLIKTRGQQVTLRCSPKSGHDTVSWYQQALGQGPQFIFQYYEEEERQRGNFPDRFSGHQFPNYSSELNVNALLLGDSALYLCASSWGMRESYGYTFGSGTRLTVV.

This sequence joins TRBV14 and TRBJ2-1; D is tentatively TRBD1 or TRBD2 (5 bases each). Germline V CDR1 and CDR2: SGHDN, FVKESK. CDR3 length: 17 amino acids. V lost 4 bases, J lost 4 bases, and 20 bases lay in between. The CDR3 DNA reads TGTGCCAGCAGCCGAAATACGAAGAGGGACGGGTACAATGAGCAGTTCTTC. This translates into CASSRNTKRDGYNEQFF. Full variable domain (outside the CDR3, taken from reference TRBV14 and TRBJ2-1): EAGVTQFPSHSVIEKGQTVTLRCDPISGHDNLYWYRRVMGKEIKFLLHFVKESKQDESGMPNNRFLAERTGGTYSTLKVQPAELEDSGVYFCASSRNTKRDGYNEQFFGPGTRLTVL.

The gene calls are TRBV18 and TRBJ1-2; weak D call: TRBD1 (5 bases). The V gene's germline CDR1 is KGHSH and CDR2 LQKENI. V lost 3 bases, J lost 4 bases, and 12 bases lay in between. The CDR3 spans 14 residues. CDR3 coding DNA: TGTGCCAGCTCACCGGGCGACAGAGTCTATGGCTACACCTTC. Translated: CASSPGDRVYGYTF.

This chain uses TRBV10-3 with TRBJ1-3; D is perhaps TRBD1 (6 bases). The ends were cut back, 3 bases at V and 1 base at J, with 13 bases in the middle. Per germline, CDR1 ENHRY and CDR2 SYGVKD. CDR3 length: 16 residues. DNA of the CDR3: TGTGCCATCAGTGACAGAGGGGGTGTGTCTGGAAACACCATATATTTT. Protein product: CAISDRGGVSGNTIYF.

The V and J genes are TRBV29-1 and TRBJ2-1; D is perhaps TRBD1 (5 bases). Trimming took off 7 bases at V and 4 bases at J, with 11 bases between the two ends. This CDR3 region has 12 residues. Looked up from germline, CDR1 is SQVTM and CDR2 is ANQGSEA. CDR3 residues: CSGNRQYNEQFF. CDR3 in DNA: TGCAGCGGGAACAGACAGTACAATGAGCAGTTCTTC.

The rearrangement uses TRBV9 and TRBJ2-7, with D possibly matching TRBD2 (5 bases). The CDR3 is 16 amino acids. Trimming stripped 4 bases from V and 0 bases from J, with 17 bases between. The germline gives CDR1 SGDLS, CDR2 YYNGEE. CDR3 coding DNA: TGTGCCAGCAGCCCCCAACTAGAACATCCCTCCTACGAGCAGTACTTC. Translated, it gives CASSPQLEHPSYEQYF.

CDR3 sequence: CASRQTGDGNTIYF. The DNA of the CDR3 is TGTGCCAGCAGGCAGACAGGGGACGGAAACACCATATATTTT. V usage is TRBV7-2 and J usage is TRBJ1-3; 8 bases map to TRBD1. Trimming took 6 bases from V and 4 from J; bases not matched to a gene: 5. Germline CDR1 reads SGHTA; CDR2 reads FQGNSA. The CDR3 runs to 14 residues.

A remark on this clone: Mismatch with germline at one junction end may stem from a read error. The chain carries TRBV10-1 and TRBJ2-2; 7 nucleotides match TRBD2. The CDR3 spans 14 residues. The V gene's germline CDR1 is WNHNN and CDR2 SYGVQD (reference sequence). Written as DNA, the CDR3 is TGCGCCAGCAGTGAGAGCGGGAACCCCGGGGAGCTGTTTTTT. Encoded protein: CASSESGNPGELFF.